Given below is one T cell receptor beta chain in context. This entry is derived from a study of blood T cell repertoires in COVID-19. Original methodology: Amplification of reference gene primers was used by the study to estimate nucleated cell counts. Sequenced by immunoSEQ multiplex PCR; TCRdb stores in-frame clones only, minus some. V and J calls plus clone size are reproduced from that table; the DNA served to infer D and trimming. The sample shows roughly 100,000 clones, approximately 80% of them seen only once. Germline V gene data show CDR1 as SGHRS and CDR2 as YFSETQ. Trimming took 4 bases from V and 6 from J, leaving 14 bases between them. The CDR3 spans 14 residues.

The rearrangement joins TRBV5-1 to TRBJ1-5; D is uncertain. The sequencing input was peripheral blood. This sequence originates from an elderly woman with acute or convalescent COVID-19. The CDR3 reads CASSIDTLGQPQHF. DNA for the CDR3: TGCGCCAGCAGCATCGACACCCTGGGTCAGCCCCAGCATTTT.